This T cell receptor (beta chain) was obtained from a study of control samples from healthy donors and cancer patients. The germline CDR1 and CDR2 sequences are MNHNS and SASEGT. This CDR3 is 15 amino acids long. The J segment lost 5 bases and the V segment lost 2 bases, leaving 2 bases of the junction unmatched. Clones were read by immunoSEQ multiplex PCR, and TCRdb kept only the in-frame ones, dropping some. The table has 150,000 to 200,000 clones, about nine tenths seen once. This clonotype was obtained from a woman aged 25 to 39 in good health. The specimen was blood. The chain recombines TRBV6-1 with TRBJ2-1; 11 bases align to TRBD1. Here the CDR3 DNA reads TGTGCCAGCAGTGAATGGGACAGGGGGAACAATGAGCAGTTCTTC. The encoded protein is CASSEWDRGNNEQFF.